This TCR beta chain was captured by sequencing in a study of response to subunit inactivated influenza vaccine. Whole-study results and caveats: Each seasonal influenza vaccination recruits few new T cells, the authors suggested.

TCRdb fed the RT-PCR reads into MiXCR, producing one record per CDR3 protein. This sample carries 500,000 to 750,000 distinct CDR3 sequences, around 13% of them seen once, and the ten largest clones take approximately 12%. The length of the CDR3 is 13 residues. CDR1 and CDR2 (germline): KGHDR, SFDVKD. The germline V and J ends were trimmed by 3 bases and 4 bases, with 6 bases remaining between them. A word on this clonotype: Its antigen remains unknown.

The sequence derives from a man aged 45 to 65 who received an inactivated influenza vaccine. The sequencing here drew on PBMCs from blood, taken less than 13 days after vaccination. The genes are TRBV24-1 and TRBJ1-3, with unresolved D. In DNA form, the CDR3 reads TGTGCCACCAGTGATAACTTGGGAAACACCATATATTTT. It yields the protein CATSDNLGNTIYF.